This T cell receptor (beta chain) was identified in a study of T cell responses to AZD1222 COVID-19 vaccine. Study outcomes and limitations: The donor group comprised mostly white British people and more females; the analysis possibly underestimated clonal diversity.

This CDR3 contains 15 residues. V dropped 3 bases and J dropped 6 bases, with 19 bases sitting between them. Germline V gene sequence: CDR1 SGDLS, CDR2 YYNGEE. Method: immunoSEQ multiplex PCR; TCRdb's copy keeps in-frame clones and lacks some. The table has over 120,000 clones, roughly nine tenths seen once. This clone appeared a single time. Antigen: not known. The sequence derives from an adult in good health. Source: peripheral blood, taken on day 0 of AZD1222 vaccination. The chain links TRBV9 to TRBJ2-7; D possibly uses TRBD1 or TRBD2 (5 bases each). The CDR3 sequence is CASSDTGYGASEQYF. CDR3 bases: TGTGCCAGCAGCGACACGGGATATGGGGCCTCCGAGCAGTACTTC.